The rows below give T cell receptor beta chains drawn from one sample of a study of control samples from healthy donors and cancer patients. The repertoire was sequenced with immunoSEQ multiplex PCR; TCRdb's copy has only in-frame clones and lacks some. The sample consists of around 150,000 clones, about 90% of them appearing once. Sequences were obtained from blood. The source of these receptors is a young man in good health. CDR3s include the opening cysteine and the closing phenylalanine or tryptophan. The D gene is left open where the match is weak. Clone sizes are given selectively: once, few, many, or a class where the clone is expanded.

DNA: TGTGCCAGCTCCCAGGACTCCCATGAAGCTTTCTTT; CDR3: CASSQDSHEAFF; D: NA; size: NA; V: TRBV12-3/TRBV12-4; J: TRBJ1-1; length: 12
DNA: TGTGCCAGCAGATTGTCCGGGACACGATACAATGAGCAGTTCTTC; CDR3: CASRLSGTRYNEQFF; D: NA; size: NA; V: TRBV5-5; J: TRBJ2-1; length: 15
DNA: TGTGCCAGCAGCCAAGATCGGCGGGGGGGCCTCTATGAGCAGTTCTTC; CDR3: CASSQDRRGGLYEQFF; D: TRBD2; size: few; V: TRBV3-1/TRBV3-2; J: TRBJ2-1; length: 16
DNA: TGTGCCAGTAGTCCGGGACAGGTATTAGCCAAAAACATTCAGTACTTC; CDR3: CASSPGQVLAKNIQYF; D: TRBD1; size: NA; V: TRBV19; J: TRBJ2-4; length: 16
DNA: TGCGCCAGCAGCGATGGGGGATCGGCAGATACGCAGTATTTT; CDR3: CASSDGGSADTQYF; D: NA; size: NA; V: TRBV5-1; J: TRBJ2-3; length: 14
DNA: TGTGCCAGCAGTCTGGGGGGGGTAGCAGGCCACGAGCAGTACTTC; CDR3: CASSLGGVAGHEQYF; D: TRBD2; size: NA; V: TRBV6-6; J: TRBJ2-7; length: 15
DNA: TGTGCCAGCAGCCCGCAGTTGGGGGTCCTCACCGGGGAGCTGTTTTTT; CDR3: CASSPQLGVLTGELFF; D: NA; size: NA; V: TRBV7-2; J: TRBJ2-2; length: 16
DNA: TGTGCCAGCAGTGAAGCCGACAGGGGACAGCCCCAGCATTTT; CDR3: CASSEADRGQPQHF; D: TRBD1; size: NA; V: TRBV6-1; J: TRBJ1-5; length: 14
DNA: TGTGCCAGCAGCCCTAGGGGAGGGGATACGCAGTATTTT; CDR3: CASSPRGGDTQYF; D: TRBD2; size: NA; V: TRBV7-8; J: TRBJ2-3; length: 13
DNA: TGTGCCAACTCGGACCTCTCTGGAAACACCATATATTTT; CDR3: CANSDLSGNTIYF; D: NA; size: many; V: TRBV5-6; J: TRBJ1-3; length: 13
DNA: TGCGCCAGCAGCCGCACCACTAGCGGGGTAATAGCTCCCTACAATGAGCAGTTCTTC; CDR3: CASSRTTSGVIAPYNEQFF; D: TRBD2; size: NA; V: TRBV4-3; J: TRBJ2-1; length: 19
DNA: TGTGCCAGCACCAATACAGGGGGGAGGGACGAGCAGTACTTC; CDR3: CASTNTGGRDEQYF; D: NA; size: NA; V: TRBV7-2; J: TRBJ2-7; length: 14
DNA: TGTGCCAGCAGCCCCGGGACGGGGAGTGGCACAGATACGCAGTATTTT; CDR3: CASSPGTGSGTDTQYF; D: NA; size: NA; V: TRBV5-4; J: TRBJ2-3; length: 16
DNA: TGTGCCAGCCTGGGGGTCCGGGGTGTAGGTTCACCCCTCCACTTT; CDR3: CASLGVRGVGSPLHF; D: NA; size: NA; V: TRBV28; J: TRBJ1-6; length: 15
DNA: TGTGCCACCAGCAGAGACCCGACAGATAATCAGCCCCAGCATTTT; CDR3: CATSRDPTDNQPQHF; D: NA; size: NA; V: TRBV15; J: TRBJ1-5; length: 15
DNA: TGTGCCAGCAGTTTCCTAGCATCCGGCACAGATACGCAGTATTTT; CDR3: CASSFLASGTDTQYF; D: NA; size: NA; V: TRBV9; J: TRBJ2-3; length: 15
DNA: TGTGCCAGTTCAGGGGGCTATGGCTACACCTTC; CDR3: CASSGGYGYTF; D: TRBD1; size: NA; V: TRBV27; J: TRBJ1-2; length: 11
DNA: TGTGCCAGCAGCTTAAGGTGGGGGGCTAGTGAGCAGTTCTTC; CDR3: CASSLRWGASEQFF; D: NA; size: NA; V: TRBV7-6; J: TRBJ2-1; length: 14
DNA: TGTGCCAGCAGTGACCCCAGGGGAACCGGGGAGCTGTTTTTT; CDR3: CASSDPRGTGELFF; D: NA; size: once; V: TRBV25-1; J: TRBJ2-2; length: 14
DNA: TGTGCCAGCAGAAGTCAGAGCCGACAGGGACCTGAAAAACTGTTTTTT; CDR3: CASRSQSRQGPEKLFF; D: TRBD1; size: NA; V: TRBV27; J: TRBJ1-4; length: 16
DNA: TGTGCCAGTAGTATAGATCACGAAGGGAACACTGAAGCTTTCTTT; CDR3: CASSIDHEGNTEAFF; D: NA; size: NA; V: TRBV19; J: TRBJ1-1; length: 15